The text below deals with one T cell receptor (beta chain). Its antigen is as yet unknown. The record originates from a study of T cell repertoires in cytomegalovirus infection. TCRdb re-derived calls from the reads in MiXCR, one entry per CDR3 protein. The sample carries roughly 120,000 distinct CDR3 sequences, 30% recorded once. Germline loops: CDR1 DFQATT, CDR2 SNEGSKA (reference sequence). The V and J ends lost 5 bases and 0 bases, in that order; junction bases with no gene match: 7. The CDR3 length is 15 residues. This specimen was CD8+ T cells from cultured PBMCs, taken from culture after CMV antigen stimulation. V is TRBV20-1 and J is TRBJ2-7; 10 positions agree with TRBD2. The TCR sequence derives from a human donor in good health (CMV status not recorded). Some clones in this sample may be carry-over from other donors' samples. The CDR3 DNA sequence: TGCAGTGCTGAAAAGCGGGGGGGATACTCCTACGAGCAGTACTTC. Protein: CSAEKRGGYSYEQYF.